The 15 T cell receptor beta chains presented below share a single source sample, sequenced in a study of T-cell memory formation after mild COVID-19. One entry per CDR3 protein results from TCRdb running MiXCR on the 5' RACE reads. The table includes around 150,000 distinct CDR3 sequences, under 14% detected once. Sequencing was carried out using PBMCs or a T cell subset sorted from them (not recorded which). These receptors were taken from a young man who had mild COVID-19 (a few samples of this study predate the infection). Cell type and time point are not known.

V gene TRBV5-1 combines with J gene TRBJ2-5; weak D call: TRBD1 (6 bases). With 5 bases removed from V and 1 base from J, the gap between germline ends came to 15 bases. Germline loops: CDR1 SGHRS, CDR2 YFSETQ. This CDR3 has 15 amino acids. CDR3 residues: CASRGQPSSQETQYF. The CDR3 DNA sequence: TGCGCCAGCAGGGGACAACCATCGTCCCAAGAGACCCAGTACTTC. The whole variable domain, remainder taken from reference TRBV5-1 and TRBJ2-5, is KAGVTQTPRYLIKTRGQQVTLSCSPISGHRSVSWYQQTPGQGLQFLFEYFSETQRNKGNFPGRFSGRQFSNSRSEMNVSTLELGDSALYLCASRGQPSSQETQYFGPGTRLLVL.

The chain recombines TRBV6-6 with TRBJ1-6, with 7 bases fitting TRBD1. V lost 0 bases to trimming and J lost 7 bases; unmatched junction nucleotides: 3. Germline V gene lookup returns CDR1 MNHNY and CDR2 SVGAGI (reference sequence). There are 15 residues in the CDR3. CDR3: CASSYSTQGNSPLHF. The CDR3 DNA reads TGTGCCAGCAGTTACTCCACACAGGGGAATTCACCCCTCCACTTT.

This clonotype was recorded a few times. The V call is TRBV12-3 or TRBV12-4, the J call TRBJ1-6; D is ambiguous. V shed 6 bases and J shed 0 bases, with 9 bases lying between them. The CDR3 is 15 residues long. The CDR3 nucleotides read TGTGCCAGCAGAGGCAGGAGCTCCTATAATTCACCCCTCCACTTT. This translates into CASRGRSSYNSPLHF.

This clonotype has a handful of counts. The chain has TRBV4-2 and TRBJ2-5; TRBD2 might be the D (5 bases). This CDR3 spans 15 amino acids. V was clipped by 0 bases and J by 5 bases, with 13 bases between them. Germline CDR1 and CDR2: LGHNA and YNFKEQ. CDR3 protein: CASSQDRGPEETQYF. Here the CDR3 DNA reads TGTGCCAGCAGCCAAGATCGAGGGCCAGAGGAGACCCAGTACTTC.

The gene calls are TRBV20-1 and TRBJ2-5, with D perhaps TRBD1 or TRBD2 (7 bases each). The germline V and J ends were trimmed by 2 bases and 0 bases, with 16 bases remaining between them. In germline, CDR1 is DFQATT, CDR2 SNEGSKA (reference sequence). This CDR3 is 16 amino acids long. The CDR3 loop reads CSARSQGGSYQETQYF. CDR3 DNA sequence: TGCAGTGCTAGAAGTCAGGGGGGGAGTTACCAAGAGACCCAGTACTTC.

The sample holds a few counts of this clonotype. The chain joins TRBV9 to TRBJ2-5; 7 bases are shared with TRBD1. V was clipped by 0 bases and J by 5 bases; unmatched bases: 10. Germline CDR1 SGDLS, CDR2 YYNGEE. This CDR3 is 16 amino acids long. Written as DNA, the CDR3 is TGTGCCAGCAGCGTAGGGGGACAGAATAATGGGGAGACCCAGTACTTC. As protein: CASSVGGQNNGETQYF. Full variable domain (missing parts from reference TRBV9 and TRBJ2-5): DSGVTQTPKHLITATGQRVTLRCSPRSGDLSVYWYQQSLDQGLQFLIQYYNGEERAKGNILERFSAQQFPDLHSELNLSSLELGDSALYFCASSVGGQNNGETQYFGPGTRLLVL.

Ten or more counts support this clonotype. V gene TRBV5-1 combines with J gene TRBJ2-3; 14 bases agree with TRBD2. This CDR3 region has 16 residues. After removal of 3 bases from V and 3 bases from J, the junction contained 3 bases not matched to a gene. Germline CDR1 reads SGHRS; CDR2 reads YFSETQ. CDR3 amino acids: CASSSGLAGDTDTQYF. CDR3 coding DNA: TGCGCCAGCAGCTCGGGACTAGCGGGGGATACAGATACGCAGTATTTT.

This clonotype has at least ten counts. This rearrangement joins TRBV7-2 to TRBJ2-5; D remains unclear. CDR3 length equals 10 residues. The V gene lost 8 bases and the J gene lost 2 bases, with 3 bases spanning the gap. In germline, CDR1 is SGHTA, CDR2 FQGNSA. The CDR3 DNA sequence: TGTGCCAGCGGACAAGAGACCCAGTACTTC. Residues: CASGQETQYF.

CDR3 in amino acids: CASSALGNTEAFF. CDR3 DNA: TGTGCCAGCAGCGCCCTGGGGAACACTGAAGCTTTCTTT. This sequence joins TRBV7-3 and TRBJ1-1; unclear D gene. V lost 5 bases and J lost 1, with 8 bases in between. Per germline, CDR1 SGHTA and CDR2 FQGTGA. The CDR3 is 13 residues long.

This clonotype was seen a few times. This chain links TRBV2 with TRBJ2-2; D remains ambiguous. The CDR3 runs to 13 residues. V was clipped by 8 bases and J by 1 base, with 8 bases between them. The germline V gene has CDR1 SNHLY and CDR2 FYNNEI. CDR3 in DNA: TGTGCCAGCTGTCGAGTGAACACCGGGGAGCTGTTTTTT. It encodes CASCRVNTGELFF.

The table lists this clonotype with a few counts. CDR3 loop: CASSQDGGNYGYTF. CDR3 DNA: TGTGCCAGCAGCCAAGATGGGGGGAACTATGGCTACACCTTC. The rearrangement uses TRBV4-2 and TRBJ1-2; D possibly corresponds to TRBD1 (5 bases). Germline V lookup: CDR1 LGHNA, CDR2 YNFKEQ. The CDR3 sequence is 14 residues long. V was pared by 0 bases and J by 2 bases, with 7 bases between.

The chain couples TRBV4-2 to TRBJ1-5; tentatively, D is TRBD1 (6 bases). Trimming pared 1 base from V and 0 bases from J, leaving 10 bases between. The CDR3 totals 16 residues. Germline V gene lookup returns CDR1 LGHNA and CDR2 YNFKEQ. CDR3 in DNA: TGTGCCAGCAGCCAAGCCCACAGGGTTAGCAATCAGCCCCAGCATTTT. Encoded protein: CASSQAHRVSNQPQHF.

This clonotype was detected only a few times. The rearrangement links TRBV12-3 or TRBV12-4 to TRBJ2-5; D unclear. Trimming took off 3 bases at V and 5 bases at J, with 10 bases between the two ends. The CDR3 has 13 residues. The CDR3 region is CASSFLSRETQYF. In DNA, the CDR3 is TGTGCCAGCAGTTTTCTCAGCCGGGAGACCCAGTACTTC.

The table lists this clonotype with many counts. The chain has TRBV7-6 and TRBJ1-4; D uncertain. The CDR3 loop spans 15 amino acids. With 5 bases removed from V and 6 bases from J, the gap between germline ends came to 16 bases. Per germline, CDR1 SGHVS and CDR2 FNYEAQ. CDR3 bases: TGTGCCAGCAGCCGTCTGTGGGGTAGGGATGAAAAACTGTTTTTT. Translation gives CASSRLWGRDEKLFF.

The CDR3 nucleotides are TGTGCCGGTCTATCGACTCCTAGCTCCTACAATGAGCAGTTCTTC. Encoded protein: CAGLSTPSSYNEQFF. The genes are TRBV2 and TRBJ2-1, with D hard to call. The germline V gene has CDR1 SNHLY and CDR2 FYNNEI. This CDR3 is 15 amino acids long. V gave up 11 bases and J gave up 0 bases, with 17 bases separating them.